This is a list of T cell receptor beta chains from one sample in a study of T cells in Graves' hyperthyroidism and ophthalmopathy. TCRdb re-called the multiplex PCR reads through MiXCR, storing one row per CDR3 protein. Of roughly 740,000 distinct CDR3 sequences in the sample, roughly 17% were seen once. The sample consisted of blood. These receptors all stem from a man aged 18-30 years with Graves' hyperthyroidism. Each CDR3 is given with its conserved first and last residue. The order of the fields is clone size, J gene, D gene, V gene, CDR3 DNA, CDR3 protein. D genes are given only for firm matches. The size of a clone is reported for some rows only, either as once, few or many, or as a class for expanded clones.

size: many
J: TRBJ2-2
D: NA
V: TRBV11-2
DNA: TGTGCCAGCAGCTCCAGGGGCATCAGACCGAACACCGGGGAGCTGTTTTTT
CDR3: CASSSRGIRPNTGELFF

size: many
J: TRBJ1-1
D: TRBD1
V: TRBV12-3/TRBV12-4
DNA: TGTGCCAGCAGCTGGGACAGGGGCACTGAAGCTTTCTTT
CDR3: CASSWDRGTEAFF

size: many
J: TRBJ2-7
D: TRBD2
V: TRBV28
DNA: TGTGCCAGCAGTTTGCTACTAGGAAGCGGGAGGGCCGCCTACGAGCAGTACTTC
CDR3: CASSLLLGSGRAAYEQYF

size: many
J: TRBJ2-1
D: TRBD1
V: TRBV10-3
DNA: TGTGCCATCAGTGCAGGGGGACAAGCCTACAATGAGCAGTTCTTC
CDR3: CAISAGGQAYNEQFF

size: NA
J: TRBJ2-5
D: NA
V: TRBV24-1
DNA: TGTGCCACCCAAAATGACAGGACGGAGACCCAGTACTTC
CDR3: CATQNDRTETQYF

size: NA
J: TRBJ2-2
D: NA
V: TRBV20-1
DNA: TGCAGTGCTATTCGGCAGGGGTACACCGGGGATCTGTTTTTT
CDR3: CSAIRQGYTGDLFF

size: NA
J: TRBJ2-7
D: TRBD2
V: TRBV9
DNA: TGTGCCAGCAGCGTAGAAACTAGCGGCCTCTACGAGCAGTACTTC
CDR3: CASSVETSGLYEQYF

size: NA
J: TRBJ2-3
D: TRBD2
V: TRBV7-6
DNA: TGTGCCAGCAGCCTCATACGGGGGGATAGCACAGATACGCAGTATTTT
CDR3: CASSLIRGDSTDTQYF

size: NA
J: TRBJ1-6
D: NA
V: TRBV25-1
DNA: TGTGCCAGCAGTGAAGGGACTAATTCACCCCTCCACTTT
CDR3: CASSEGTNSPLHF

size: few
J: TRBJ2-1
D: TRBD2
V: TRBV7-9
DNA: TGTGCCAGCAGCTCCGAGCGGGAGCGTTTCTACAATGAGCAGTTCTTC
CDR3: CASSSERERFYNEQFF

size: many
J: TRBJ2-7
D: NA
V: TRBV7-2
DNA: TGTGCCAGCAGCTTAGACCCCTGGCAGGGAGCCTACGAGCAGTACTTC
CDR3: CASSLDPWQGAYEQYF

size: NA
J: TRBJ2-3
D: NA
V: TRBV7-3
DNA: TGTGCCAGCAGCCCCGGGACAAGCCGCACAGATACGCAGTATTTT
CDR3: CASSPGTSRTDTQYF

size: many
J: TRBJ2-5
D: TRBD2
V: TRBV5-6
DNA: TGTGCCAGCAGCTACGGGACTAGCGGGAGTCCGTACTTC
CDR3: CASSYGTSGSPYF

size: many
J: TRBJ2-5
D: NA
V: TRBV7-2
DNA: TGTGCCAGCAGCTTAGCTAGCGGCCAAGAGACCCAGTACTTC
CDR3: CASSLASGQETQYF

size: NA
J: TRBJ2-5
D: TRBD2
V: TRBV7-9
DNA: TGTGCCAGCAGCCCCCGGTTCACTAGCGGGCGAGACCAAGAGACCCAGTACTTC
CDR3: CASSPRFTSGRDQETQYF

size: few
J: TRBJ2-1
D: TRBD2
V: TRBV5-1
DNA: TGCGCCAGCAGTACTAGCGGGAGGGGTGGGAATGAGCAGTTCTTC
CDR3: CASSTSGRGGNEQFF

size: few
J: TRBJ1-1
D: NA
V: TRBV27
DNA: TGTGCCAGCAAAGGTGTACACCGGAACACTGAAGCTTTCTTT
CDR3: CASKGVHRNTEAFF

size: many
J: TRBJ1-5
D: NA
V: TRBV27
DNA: TGTGCCAGCAGTTTTGTGGGGGAGCCCCAGCATTTT
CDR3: CASSFVGEPQHF

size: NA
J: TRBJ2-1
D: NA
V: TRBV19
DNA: TGTGCCAGTAGTATAGCCCCGGGGCACAGGTCCTCCTACAATGAGCAGTTCTTC
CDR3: CASSIAPGHRSSYNEQFF

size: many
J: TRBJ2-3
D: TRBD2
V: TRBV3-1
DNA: TGTGCCAGCAGCGCCACGGTAGCGGGAGCAGATACGCAGTATTTT
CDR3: CASSATVAGADTQYF

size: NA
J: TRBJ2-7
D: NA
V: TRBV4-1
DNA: TGCGCCAGCAGCCAAGCGAGACACCACTACGAGCAGTACTTC
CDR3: CASSQARHHYEQYF

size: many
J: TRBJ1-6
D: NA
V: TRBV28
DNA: TGTGCCAGCAGCTCGGGGGGGTTAGGTTCACCCCTCCACTTT
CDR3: CASSSGGLGSPLHF

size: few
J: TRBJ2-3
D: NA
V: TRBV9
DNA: TGTGCCAGCAGCGGAGCCCGTAACACAGATACGCAGTATTTT
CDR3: CASSGARNTDTQYF

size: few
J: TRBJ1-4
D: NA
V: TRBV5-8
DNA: TGTGCCAGCAGCCCCCGACAGGTGGAAAAACTGTTTTTT
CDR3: CASSPRQVEKLFF

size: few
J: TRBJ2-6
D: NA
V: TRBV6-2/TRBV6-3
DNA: TGTGCCAGCAGTTATCGTCCCTCAGCTGGGGCCAACGTCCTGACTTTC
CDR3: CASSYRPSAGANVLTF

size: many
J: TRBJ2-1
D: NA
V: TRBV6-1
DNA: TGTGCCAGCAGTTACAACCCCCCTTCCTACAATGAGCAGTTCTTC
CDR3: CASSYNPPSYNEQFF

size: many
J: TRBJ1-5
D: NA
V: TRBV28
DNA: TGTGCCAGCAGTTCGGGGAGTAATCAGCCCCAGCATTTT
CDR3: CASSSGSNQPQHF

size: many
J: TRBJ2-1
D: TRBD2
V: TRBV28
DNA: TGTGCCAGCAGTTTGGGAGCGGGAGCGGCCTCCTACAATGAGCAGTTCTTC
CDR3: CASSLGAGAASYNEQFF

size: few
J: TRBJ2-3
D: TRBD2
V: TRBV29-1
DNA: TGCAGCGTTGACGTAGCGGGAGCTGGGGATACGCAGTATTTT
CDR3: CSVDVAGAGDTQYF

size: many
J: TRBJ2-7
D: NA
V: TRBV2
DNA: TGTGCCAGCCGGGGGTCCTACCAATCCTACGAGCAGTACTTC
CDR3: CASRGSYQSYEQYF

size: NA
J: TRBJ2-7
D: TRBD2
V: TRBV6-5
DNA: TGTGCCAGCAGTTTAACAATGGCGGGAGGGCCTATTATCTACGAGCAGTACTTC
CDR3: CASSLTMAGGPIIYEQYF

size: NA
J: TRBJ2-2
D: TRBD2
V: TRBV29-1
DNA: TGCAGCGTGGGAAAGCTAGCGGGAGATACCGGGGAGCTGTTTTTT
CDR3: CSVGKLAGDTGELFF

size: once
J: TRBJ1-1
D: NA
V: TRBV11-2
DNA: TGTGCCAGCAGCACTGGGGTGACCCCCGCCTTCCCTTTCTTT
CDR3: CASSTGVTPAFPFF

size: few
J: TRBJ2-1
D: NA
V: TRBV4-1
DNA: TGCGCCAGCAACCCGGTTGGAAACAATGAGCAGTTCTTC
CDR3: CASNPVGNNEQFF

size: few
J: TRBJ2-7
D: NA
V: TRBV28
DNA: TGTGCCACCGAACACTTAACAGGGAACTCCTACGAGCAGTACTTC
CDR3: CATEHLTGNSYEQYF

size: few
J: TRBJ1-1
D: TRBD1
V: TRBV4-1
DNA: TGCGCCAGCAGCAAGACAGGGAGGATCACTGAAGCTTTCTTT
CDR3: CASSKTGRITEAFF

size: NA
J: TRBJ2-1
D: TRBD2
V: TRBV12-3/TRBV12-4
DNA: TGTGCCAGCAGCCACCCAGGGGGACTAGCGGGAATGGTCTACAATGAGCAGTTCTTC
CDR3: CASSHPGGLAGMVYNEQFF

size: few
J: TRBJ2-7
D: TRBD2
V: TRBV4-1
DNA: TGCGCCAGCAGCCAAGGTAGCGGGAACTACGAGCAGTACTTC
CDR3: CASSQGSGNYEQYF

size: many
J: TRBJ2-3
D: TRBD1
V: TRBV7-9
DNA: TGTGCCAGCAGCCGCCGGGACAGCCAGGATAGCACAGATACGCAGTATTTT
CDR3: CASSRRDSQDSTDTQYF

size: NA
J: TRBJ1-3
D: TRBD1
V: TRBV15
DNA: TGTGCCACCGAGACAGGGGGCGCGGGGGGAAACGCCATATATTTT
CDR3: CATETGGAGGNAIYF

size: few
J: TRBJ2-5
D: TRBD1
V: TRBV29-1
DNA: TGCAGCGTTTACAGGGGAGATCAAGAGACCCAGTACTTC
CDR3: CSVYRGDQETQYF

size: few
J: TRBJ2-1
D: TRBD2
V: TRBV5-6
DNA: TGTGCCAGCAGGAAGCGGATAGGACTAGCGGGAGCCGTTATCGAGCAGTTCTTC
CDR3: CASRKRIGLAGAVIEQFF